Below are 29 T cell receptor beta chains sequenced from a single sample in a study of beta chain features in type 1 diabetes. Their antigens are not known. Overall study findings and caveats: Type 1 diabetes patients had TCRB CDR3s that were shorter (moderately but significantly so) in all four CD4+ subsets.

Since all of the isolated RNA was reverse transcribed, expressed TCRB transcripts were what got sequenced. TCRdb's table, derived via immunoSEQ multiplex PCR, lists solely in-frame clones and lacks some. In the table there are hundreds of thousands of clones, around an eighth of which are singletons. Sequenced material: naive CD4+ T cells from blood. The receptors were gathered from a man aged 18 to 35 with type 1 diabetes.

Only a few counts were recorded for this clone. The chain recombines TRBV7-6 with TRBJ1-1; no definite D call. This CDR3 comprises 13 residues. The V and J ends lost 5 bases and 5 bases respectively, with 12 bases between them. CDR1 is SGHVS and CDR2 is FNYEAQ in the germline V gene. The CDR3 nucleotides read TGTGCCAGCAGCACCCAAACGGAAACTGAAGCTTTCTTT. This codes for CASSTQTETEAFF.

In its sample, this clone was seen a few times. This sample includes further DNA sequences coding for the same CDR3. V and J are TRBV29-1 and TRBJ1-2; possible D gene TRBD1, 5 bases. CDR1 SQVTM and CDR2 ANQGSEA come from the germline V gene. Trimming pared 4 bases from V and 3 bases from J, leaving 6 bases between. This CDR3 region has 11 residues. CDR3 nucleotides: TGCAGCGTTGGGGGGGACTATGGCTACACCTTC. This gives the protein CSVGGDYGYTF.

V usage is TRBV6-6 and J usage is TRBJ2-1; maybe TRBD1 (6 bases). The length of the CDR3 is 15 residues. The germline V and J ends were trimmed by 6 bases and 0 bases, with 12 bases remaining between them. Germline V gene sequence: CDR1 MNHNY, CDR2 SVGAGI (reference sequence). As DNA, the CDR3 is TGTGCCAGCAGATGGACAGTGAGCTCCTACAATGAGCAGTTCTTC. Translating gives CASRWTVSSYNEQFF.

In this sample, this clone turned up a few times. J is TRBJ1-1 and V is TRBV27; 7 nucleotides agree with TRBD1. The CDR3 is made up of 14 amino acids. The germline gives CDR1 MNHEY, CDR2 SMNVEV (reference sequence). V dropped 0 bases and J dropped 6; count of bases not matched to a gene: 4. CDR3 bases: TGTGCCAGCAGTTTATCGACAGGGAGCGCTGAAGCTTTCTTT. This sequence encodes CASSLSTGSAEAFF.

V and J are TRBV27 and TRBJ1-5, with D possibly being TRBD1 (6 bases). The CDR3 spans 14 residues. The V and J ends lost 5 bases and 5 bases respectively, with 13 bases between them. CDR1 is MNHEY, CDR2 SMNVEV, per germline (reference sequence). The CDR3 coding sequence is TGTGCCAGCAGTCCCACAGGGTACTATCAGCCCCAGCATTTT. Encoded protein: CASSPTGYYQPQHF.

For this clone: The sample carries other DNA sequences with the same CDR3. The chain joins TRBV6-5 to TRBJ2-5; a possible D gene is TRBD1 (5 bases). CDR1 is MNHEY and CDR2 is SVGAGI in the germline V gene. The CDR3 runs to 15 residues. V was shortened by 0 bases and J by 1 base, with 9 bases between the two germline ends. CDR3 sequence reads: CASSYSNRGQETQYF. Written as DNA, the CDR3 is TGTGCCAGCAGTTACTCGAATAGGGGCCAAGAGACCCAGTACTTC.

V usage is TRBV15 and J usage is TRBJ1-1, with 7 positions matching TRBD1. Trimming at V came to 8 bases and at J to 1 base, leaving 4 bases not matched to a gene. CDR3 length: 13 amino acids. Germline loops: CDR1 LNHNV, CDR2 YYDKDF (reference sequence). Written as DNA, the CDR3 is TGTGCCACCGAGGGGGCTCGGAACACTGAAGCTTTCTTT. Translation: CATEGARNTEAFF.

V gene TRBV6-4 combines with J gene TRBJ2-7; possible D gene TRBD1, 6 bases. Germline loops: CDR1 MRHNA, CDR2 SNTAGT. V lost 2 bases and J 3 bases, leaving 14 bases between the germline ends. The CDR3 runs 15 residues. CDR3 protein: CASSDARGMDYEQYF. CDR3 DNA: TGTGCCAGCAGTGACGCCAGGGGAATGGACTACGAGCAGTACTTC.

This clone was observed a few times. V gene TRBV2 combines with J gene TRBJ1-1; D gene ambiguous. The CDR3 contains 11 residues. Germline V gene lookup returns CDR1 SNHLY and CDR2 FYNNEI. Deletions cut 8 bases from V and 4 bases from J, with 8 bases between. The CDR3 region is CASQESTEAFF. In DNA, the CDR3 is TGTGCCAGCCAGGAATCCACTGAAGCTTTCTTT.

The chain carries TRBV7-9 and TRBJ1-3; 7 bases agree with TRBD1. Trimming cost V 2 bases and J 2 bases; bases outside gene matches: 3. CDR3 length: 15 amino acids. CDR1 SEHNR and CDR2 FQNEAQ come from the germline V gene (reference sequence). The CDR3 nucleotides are TGTGCCAGCAGCTTAACAACAGGGGCTGGAAACACCATATATTTT. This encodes CASSLTTGAGNTIYF.

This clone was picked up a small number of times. For the CDR3, the DNA is TGCAGCGTTGAAGGCCGATCTACAAACTATGGCTACACCTTC. It specifies CSVEGRSTNYGYTF. V is TRBV29-1 and J is TRBJ1-2; no definite D call. The length of the CDR3 is 14 residues. Germline V gene lookup returns CDR1 SQVTM and CDR2 ANQGSEA. The V end lost 1 base, the J end lost 2 bases, and 11 bases lay between the germline ends.

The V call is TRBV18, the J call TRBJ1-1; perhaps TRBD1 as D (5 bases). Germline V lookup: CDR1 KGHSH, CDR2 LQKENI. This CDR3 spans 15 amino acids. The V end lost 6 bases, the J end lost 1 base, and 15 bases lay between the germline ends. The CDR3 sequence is CASSLSGTANTEAFF. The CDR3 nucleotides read TGTGCCAGCTCGCTATCTGGGACGGCGAACACTGAAGCTTTCTTT.

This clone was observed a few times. CDR3 nucleotide sequence: TGTGCCAGCAGCTACAGCCTAGAGACCCAGTACTTC. Its translation is CASSYSLETQYF. The V call is TRBV5-6, the J call TRBJ2-5; D ambiguous. This CDR3 has 12 amino acids. Germline CDR1 reads SGHDT; CDR2 reads YYEEEE. Trimming took off 3 bases at V and 4 bases at J, with 7 bases between the two ends.

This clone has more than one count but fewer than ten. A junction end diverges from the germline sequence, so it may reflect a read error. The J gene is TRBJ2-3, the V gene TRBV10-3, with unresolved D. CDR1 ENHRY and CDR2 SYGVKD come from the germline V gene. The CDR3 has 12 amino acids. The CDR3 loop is CAISQSEDTQYF. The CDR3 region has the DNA TGTGCCATCAGTCAGTCTGAAGATACGCAGTATTTT.

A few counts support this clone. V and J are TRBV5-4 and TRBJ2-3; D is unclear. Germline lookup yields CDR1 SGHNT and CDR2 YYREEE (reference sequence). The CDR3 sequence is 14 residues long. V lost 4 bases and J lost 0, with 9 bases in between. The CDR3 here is CASSPRLSTDTQYF. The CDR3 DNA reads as TGTGCCAGCAGCCCAAGACTGAGCACAGATACGCAGTATTTT.

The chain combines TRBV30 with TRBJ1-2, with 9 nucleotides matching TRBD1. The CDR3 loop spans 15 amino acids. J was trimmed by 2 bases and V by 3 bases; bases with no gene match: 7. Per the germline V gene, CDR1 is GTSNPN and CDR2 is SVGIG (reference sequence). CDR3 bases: TGTGCCTGGAGGACTACAGGGACAGGGAACTATGGCTACACCTTC. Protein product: CAWRTTGTGNYGYTF.

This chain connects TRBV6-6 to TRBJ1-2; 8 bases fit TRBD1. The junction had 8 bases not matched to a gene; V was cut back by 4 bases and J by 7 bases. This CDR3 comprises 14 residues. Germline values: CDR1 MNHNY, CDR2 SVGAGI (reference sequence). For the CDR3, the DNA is TGTGCCAGCAGTTCCCTTACAGGGGGGATTGGCTACACCTTC. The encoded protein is CASSSLTGGIGYTF.

The CDR3 protein is CASSQLAGVRETQYF. The CDR3 coding sequence is TGCGCCAGCAGCCAGCTAGCGGGGGTTCGAGAGACCCAGTACTTC. The V and J genes are TRBV4-1 and TRBJ2-5; 10 bases agree with TRBD2. After removal of 3 bases from V and 4 bases from J, the junction contained 5 bases not matched to a gene. The germline CDR1 and CDR2 sequences are MGHRA and YSYEKL. The CDR3 has 15 amino acids.

The CDR3 loop reads CASSQGDGDHSPLHF. In DNA form, the CDR3 reads TGCGCCAGCAGCCAAGGTGATGGTGACCATTCACCCCTCCACTTT. The chain combines TRBV4-1 with TRBJ1-6; unclear D gene. V dropped 1 base and J dropped 8 bases, with 12 bases sitting between them. The CDR3 is 15 amino acids. Germline lookup yields CDR1 MGHRA and CDR2 YSYEKL.

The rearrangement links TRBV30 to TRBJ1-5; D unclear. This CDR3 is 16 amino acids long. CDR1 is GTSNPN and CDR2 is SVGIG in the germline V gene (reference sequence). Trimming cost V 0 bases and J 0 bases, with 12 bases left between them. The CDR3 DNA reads TGTGCCTGGAGTGTCGGGATGGGGAATAGCAATCAGCCCCAGCATTTT. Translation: CAWSVGMGNSNQPQHF.

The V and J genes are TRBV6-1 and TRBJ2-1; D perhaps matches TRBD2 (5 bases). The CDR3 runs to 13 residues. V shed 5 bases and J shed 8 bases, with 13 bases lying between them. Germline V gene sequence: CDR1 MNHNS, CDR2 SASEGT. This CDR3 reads CASSSPPGDEQFF. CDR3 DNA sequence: TGTGCCAGCAGTTCCCCCCCCGGGGATGAGCAGTTCTTC.

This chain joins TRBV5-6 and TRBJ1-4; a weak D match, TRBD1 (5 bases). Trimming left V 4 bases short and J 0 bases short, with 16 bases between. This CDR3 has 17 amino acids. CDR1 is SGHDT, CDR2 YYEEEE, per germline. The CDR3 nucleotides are TGTGCCAGCAGCGGCGGGGCAGGCCTCTCAACTAATGAAAAACTGTTTTTT. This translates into CASSGGAGLSTNEKLFF.

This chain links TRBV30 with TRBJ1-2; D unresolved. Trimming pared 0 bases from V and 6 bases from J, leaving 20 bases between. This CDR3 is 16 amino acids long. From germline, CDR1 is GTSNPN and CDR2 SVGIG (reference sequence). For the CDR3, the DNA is TGTGCCTGGAGTGTACGATATCGGGGAGAAGTAGATGGCTACACCTTC. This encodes CAWSVRYRGEVDGYTF.

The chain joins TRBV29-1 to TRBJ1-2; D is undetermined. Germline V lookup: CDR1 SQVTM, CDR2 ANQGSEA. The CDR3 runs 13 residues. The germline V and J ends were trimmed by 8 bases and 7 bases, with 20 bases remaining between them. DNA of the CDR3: TGCAGCTCTTTGACCAGAGAAAATGTTGGCTACACCTTC. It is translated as CSSLTRENVGYTF.

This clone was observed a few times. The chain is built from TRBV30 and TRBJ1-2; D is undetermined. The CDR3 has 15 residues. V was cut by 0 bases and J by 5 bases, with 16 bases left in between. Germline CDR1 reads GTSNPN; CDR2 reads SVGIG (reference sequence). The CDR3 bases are TGTGCCTGGAGTGTACTACCGACCTCGGGGTATGGCTACACCTTC. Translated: CAWSVLPTSGYGYTF.

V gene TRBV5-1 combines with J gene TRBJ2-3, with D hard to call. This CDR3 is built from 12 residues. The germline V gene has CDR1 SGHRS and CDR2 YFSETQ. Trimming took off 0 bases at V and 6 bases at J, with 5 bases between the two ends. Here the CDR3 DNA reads TGCGCCAGCAGCTTGGCCTTGGATACGCAGTATTTT. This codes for CASSLALDTQYF.

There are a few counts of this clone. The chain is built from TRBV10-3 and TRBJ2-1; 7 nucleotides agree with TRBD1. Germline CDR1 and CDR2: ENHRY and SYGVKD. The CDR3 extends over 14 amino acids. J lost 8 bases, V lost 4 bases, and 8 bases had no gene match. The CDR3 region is CAISVTDRVDEQFF. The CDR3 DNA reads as TGTGCCATCAGTGTTACCGACAGGGTGGATGAGCAGTTCTTC.

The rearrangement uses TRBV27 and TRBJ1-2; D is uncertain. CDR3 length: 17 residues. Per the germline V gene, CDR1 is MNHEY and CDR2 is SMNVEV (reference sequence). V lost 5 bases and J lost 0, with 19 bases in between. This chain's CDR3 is CASSPRPGTDPNYGYTF. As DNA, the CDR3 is TGTGCCAGCAGTCCTAGGCCGGGTACGGACCCTAACTATGGCTACACCTTC.

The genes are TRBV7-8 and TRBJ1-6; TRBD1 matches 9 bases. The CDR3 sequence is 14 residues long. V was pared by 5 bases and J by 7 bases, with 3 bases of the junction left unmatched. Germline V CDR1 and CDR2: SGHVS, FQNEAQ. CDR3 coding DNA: TGTGCCAGCAGCGATGGACAGGGGAATTCACCCCTCCACTTT. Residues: CASSDGQGNSPLHF.